This TCR beta chain derives from a study of cytomegalovirus exposure and HLA in healthy donors. While unrecorded immune exposures were likely, the donors were nominally healthy when sampled. Findings and limits, study-wide: TCR sequences were mostly rare, though some public TCRs occurred in many donors. Association of a missense DCLRE1C variant with TCR beta V- and J-gene trimming was reported in a later analysis.

The CDR3 totals 14 residues. V lost 6 bases to trimming and J lost 10 bases, with 16 bases between them. The germline CDR1 and CDR2 sequences are PRHDT and FYEKMQ (reference sequence). This clone appeared once. The antigen remains undetermined. Researchers ran the PCR with 60 Vbeta and 13 Jbeta primers. TCRdb's copy holds only in-frame clones and misses some; the assay was immunoSEQ multiplex PCR. Counted here are some 50,000 clones, 55% to 80% occurring once; the ten biggest clones make up roughly 22%. The rearrangement uses TRBV13 and TRBJ1-6; no clear D gene. The material sequenced was PBMCs. This clonotype was obtained from a woman aged 45-65 years in good health and CMV-seropositive. CDR3 residues: CASRPQAAGSPLHF. CDR3 nucleotides: TGTGCCAGCAGACCCCAGGCCGCGGGGTCACCCCTCCACTTT. The full variable domain, rest sourced from reference TRBV13 and TRBJ1-6, is AAGVIQSPRHLIKEKRETATLKCYPIPRHDTVYWYQQGPGQDPQFLISFYEKMQSDKGSIPDRFSAQQFSDYHSELNMSSLELGDSALYFCASRPQAAGSPLHFGNGTRLTVT.